There are a few counts of the clone carrying this TCR beta chain. This record belongs to a study of blood T cell repertoires in COVID-19. The CDR3 length is 15 residues. CDR1 and CDR2 (germline): SGHDT, YYEEEE. V lost 10 bases and J lost 0, with 19 bases in between. TCRdb keeps only in-frame clones here, not all; method: immunoSEQ multiplex PCR. Among about 210,000 clones listed, approximately 86% were seen once. J is TRBJ1-1 and V is TRBV5-6; D might be TRBD1 (5 bases). The sequence derives from a woman in her thirties or forties in a cohort exposed to, infected with or recovered from COVID-19 (not recorded which). Sequenced input: PBMCs or T cells enriched from blood (not recorded which). The CDR3 region is CAVSTWGSLNTEAFF. The CDR3 coding sequence is TGTGCCGTAAGCACCTGGGGCAGCTTGAACACTGAAGCTTTCTTT.